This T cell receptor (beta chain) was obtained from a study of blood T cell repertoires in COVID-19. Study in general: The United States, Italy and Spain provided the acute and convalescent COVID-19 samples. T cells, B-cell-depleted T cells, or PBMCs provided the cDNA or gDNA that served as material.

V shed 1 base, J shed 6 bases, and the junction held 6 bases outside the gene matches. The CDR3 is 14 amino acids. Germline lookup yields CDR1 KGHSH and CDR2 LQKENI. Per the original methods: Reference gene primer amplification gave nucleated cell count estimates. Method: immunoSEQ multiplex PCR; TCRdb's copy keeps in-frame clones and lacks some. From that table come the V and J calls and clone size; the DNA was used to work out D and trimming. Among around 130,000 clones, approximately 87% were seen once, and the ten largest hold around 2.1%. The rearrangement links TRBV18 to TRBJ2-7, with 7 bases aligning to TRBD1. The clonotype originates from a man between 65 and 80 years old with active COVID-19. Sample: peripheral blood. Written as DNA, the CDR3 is TGTGCCAGCTCACCACGGACAGGAACGGCCGAGCAGTACTTC. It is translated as CASSPRTGTAEQYF. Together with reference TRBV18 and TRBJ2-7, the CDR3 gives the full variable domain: NAGVMQNPRHLVRRRGQEARLRCSPMKGHSHVYWYRQLPEEGLKFMVYLQKENIIDESGMPKERFSAEFPKEGPSILRIQQVVRGDSAAYFCASSPRTGTAEQYFGPGTRLTVT.